The clone carrying this T cell receptor (beta chain) was detected only once. The PCR used 60 Vbeta and 13 Jbeta primers. The protocol was immunoSEQ multiplex PCR, while the TCRdb copy is restricted to in-frame clones and leaves out a portion. The data show under 200,000 clones, approximately 80% seen once. In germline, CDR1 is MNHEY, CDR2 SMNVEV (reference sequence). The CDR3 extends over 14 amino acids. Trimming cost V 4 bases and J 4 bases; bases outside gene matches: 6. These data originate in a study of cytomegalovirus exposure and HLA in healthy donors. The chain has TRBV27 and TRBJ2-7; 8 positions agree with TRBD1. This sequence was found in a woman younger than 35 in good health and CMV-seronegative. Sample: PBMCs. The CDR3 here is CASSYQDREYEQYF. Written as DNA, the CDR3 is TGTGCCAGCAGTTACCAGGACAGGGAATACGAGCAGTACTTC.